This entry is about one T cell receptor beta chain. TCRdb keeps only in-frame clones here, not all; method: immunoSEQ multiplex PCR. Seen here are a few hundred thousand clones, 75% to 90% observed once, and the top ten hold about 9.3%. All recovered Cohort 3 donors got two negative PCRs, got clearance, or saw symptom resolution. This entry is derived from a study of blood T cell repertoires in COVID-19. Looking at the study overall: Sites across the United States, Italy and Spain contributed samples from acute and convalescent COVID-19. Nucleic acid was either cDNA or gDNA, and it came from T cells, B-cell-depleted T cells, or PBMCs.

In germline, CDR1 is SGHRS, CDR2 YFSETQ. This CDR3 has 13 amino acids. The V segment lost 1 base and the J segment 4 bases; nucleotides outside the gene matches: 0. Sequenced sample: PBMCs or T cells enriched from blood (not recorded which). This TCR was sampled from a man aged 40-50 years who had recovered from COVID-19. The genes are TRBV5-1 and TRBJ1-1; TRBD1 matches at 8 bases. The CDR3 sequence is CASSLTGGTEAFF. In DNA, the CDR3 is TGCGCCAGCAGCTTGACAGGGGGCACTGAAGCTTTCTTT.